This passage covers 6 T cell receptor beta chains from one sample sequenced in a study of T cells in Graves' hyperthyroidism and ophthalmopathy. RNA transcripts provided the source from which TCR beta CDR3 regions were amplified. Researchers ran a first-round RT-PCR on the TCR CDR3 using the HTBI primer set. TCRdb re-derived calls from the multiplex PCR reads in MiXCR, one entry per CDR3 protein. The table has around 500,000 distinct CDR3 sequences, around 13% seen once. Sequenced: blood. The receptor source for this set is a woman in her thirties or forties with Graves' hyperthyroidism.

This clonotype was seen repeatedly, ten times or more. V usage is TRBV9 and J usage is TRBJ2-1; D gene uncertain. The V and J ends lost 7 bases and 6 bases respectively, with 11 bases between them. Germline-derived CDR1 and CDR2 are SGDLS and YYNGEE. CDR3 length: 12 amino acids. CDR3 bases: TGTGCCAGCGGCTTTGGGTCCAATGAGCAGTTCTTC. It yields the protein CASGFGSNEQFF.

The chain recombines TRBV24-1 with TRBJ2-2, with 12 bases aligning to TRBD2. Germline lookup yields CDR1 KGHDR and CDR2 SFDVKD. The V segment lost 2 bases and the J segment 3 bases; nucleotides outside the gene matches: 3. The CDR3 contains 17 residues. In nucleotides, the CDR3 is TGTGCCACCAGTGATTCTAGCGGGAGGGCCTACACCGGGGAGCTGTTTTTT. It yields the protein CATSDSSGRAYTGELFF.

The chain uses TRBV5-6 and TRBJ1-4; D is perhaps TRBD1 (5 bases). Trimming took 4 bases from V and 8 from J, leaving 15 bases between them. Germline V gives CDR1 SGHDT, CDR2 YYEEEE. The CDR3 extends over 14 amino acids. CDR3 residues: CASSPGGTEEKLFF. The CDR3 bases are TGTGCCAGCAGCCCCGGCGGGACGGAAGAAAAACTGTTTTTT.

This clonotype was seen ten or more times. The V call is TRBV9, the J call TRBJ2-7; D is ambiguous. Germline V lookup: CDR1 SGDLS, CDR2 YYNGEE. V was pared by 0 bases and J by 2 bases, with 9 bases between. The length of the CDR3 is 14 residues. CDR3 coding DNA: TGTGCCAGCAGCGTAGGGAAAGGCCCCTACGAGCAGTACTTC. It specifies CASSVGKGPYEQYF.

Only a few counts were recorded for this clonotype. This chain links TRBV27 with TRBJ2-2, with 10 bases matching TRBD1. The V segment lost 5 bases and the J segment 0 bases; nucleotides outside the gene matches: 6. In germline, CDR1 is MNHEY, CDR2 SMNVEV (reference sequence). The CDR3 covers 17 residues. CDR3 amino acids: CASSPRDRGSNTGELFF. CDR3 nucleotides: TGTGCCAGCAGTCCACGGGACAGGGGATCGAACACCGGGGAGCTGTTTTTT.

This clonotype was picked up many times. This rearrangement joins TRBV20-1 to TRBJ1-6, with 8 bases identical to TRBD1. The CDR3 sequence is 14 residues long. Trimming at V came to 6 bases and at J to 7 bases, leaving 8 bases not matched to a gene. The V gene's germline CDR1 is DFQATT and CDR2 SNEGSKA (reference sequence). The CDR3 loop is CSATADRANSPLHF. The CDR3 nucleotides read TGCAGTGCCACGGCGGACAGGGCGAATTCACCCCTCCACTTT.